This TCR beta chain was sequenced for a study of cytomegalovirus exposure and HLA in healthy donors. The donors gave bone marrow, and they were healthy. At the time of sampling, donors were nominally healthy, though unrecorded immune exposures were likely. The PCR employed 60 Vbeta primers together with 13 Jbeta primers. TCRdb keeps only in-frame clones here, not all; method: immunoSEQ multiplex PCR. Of fewer than 120,000 clones listed, more than 75% are singletons. The sequenced sample consisted of PBMCs. The receptor was derived from a man aged 40-49 years in good health and CMV-seronegative.

CDR3 DNA: TGCGCCAGCAGCTTGACCCGGGACACACTATTCCAAGAGACCCAGTACTTC. Translating it yields CASSLTRDTLFQETQYF. The chain employs TRBV5-1 and TRBJ2-5, with D possibly TRBD1 on 6 matching bases. The CDR3 is made up of 17 amino acids. Germline V gene sequence: CDR1 SGHRS, CDR2 YFSETQ. Trimming removed 1 base at V and 1 base at J, with 17 bases between.